The next 22 T cell receptor beta chains were all read from a single sample in a study of blood T cell repertoires in COVID-19. Clones were sequenced by immunoSEQ multiplex PCR, and TCRdb holds only the in-frame ones, with some missing. The sample consists of 200,000 to 250,000 clones, more than 85% of them appearing once. The source material was peripheral blood. These receptors were obtained from a woman in her forties or fifties with COVID-19, enrolled during active disease.

A single count supports this clone. The CDR3 loop is CASSYVGGADGYTF. The CDR3 DNA reads as TGTGCCAGCAGTTACGTTGGGGGCGCAGATGGCTACACCTTC. This chain uses TRBV6-5 with TRBJ1-2, with D tentatively TRBD1 (6 bases). Germline V gene data show CDR1 as MNHEY and CDR2 as SVGAGI. Trimming took 2 bases from V and 6 from J, leaving 13 bases between them. The CDR3 is 14 residues long.

The chain couples TRBV5-1 to TRBJ2-3, with D possibly matching TRBD1 (6 bases). Trimming left V 1 base short and J 8 bases short, with 23 bases between. The CDR3 totals 17 residues. From germline, CDR1 is SGHRS and CDR2 YFSETQ. For the CDR3, the DNA is TGCGCCAGCAGCTTGCAGGGGCCCCTAGACCCCTGGGGTACGCAGTATTTT. This codes for CASSLQGPLDPWGTQYF. Filled out from reference TRBV5-1 and TRBJ2-3, the complete variable domain reads KAGVTQTPRYLIKTRGQQVTLSCSPISGHRSVSWYQQTPGQGLQFLFEYFSETQRNKGNFPGRFSGRQFSNSRSEMNVSTLELGDSALYLCASSLQGPLDPWGTQYFGPGTRLTVL.

The rearrangement links TRBV6-6 to TRBJ2-3; 8 bases map to TRBD2. Losses at the gene ends were 6 bases for V and 5 bases for J; bases not matched to a gene: 10. Germline V gene data show CDR1 as MNHNY and CDR2 as SVGAGI (reference sequence). The CDR3 length is 15 residues. CDR3 DNA sequence: TGTGCCAGCAGCCCCCGGGGGGGCTTGGAAGATACGCAGTATTTT. Translated: CASSPRGGLEDTQYF.

The chain joins TRBV2 to TRBJ2-7, with 9 bases lining up with TRBD2. The CDR3 runs 16 residues. Germline CDR1 SNHLY, CDR2 FYNNEI. J gave up 0 bases and V 1 base, and 4 bases lay outside the gene matches. Written as DNA, the CDR3 is TGTGCCAGCAGTGAAGTAAGCGGGGGGCCCTCCTACGAGCAGTACGTC. Protein: CASSEVSGGPSYEQYV.

The chain joins TRBV11-2 to TRBJ1-2; no clear D gene. Germline V gene data show CDR1 as SGHAT and CDR2 as FQNNGV. V lost 2 bases, J lost 7 bases, and 14 bases lay in between. The CDR3 contains 14 residues. The CDR3 spells CASSLTRGGPGYTF. In nucleotides, the CDR3 is TGTGCCAGCAGCTTAACCCGCGGCGGGCCTGGCTACACCTTC.

The V call is TRBV19, the J call TRBJ1-1; D call uncertain. CDR3 size: 15 residues. The V end lost 5 bases, the J end lost 0 bases, and 13 bases lay between the germline ends. Germline V gives CDR1 LNHDA, CDR2 SQIVND (reference sequence). The CDR3 DNA reads TGTGCCAGTAGTTTGGCGGGAGAGTTGAACACTGAAGCTTTCTTT. Its protein product is CASSLAGELNTEAFF.

The V and J genes are TRBV9 and TRBJ1-2; 9 nucleotides match TRBD1. Germline V gene sequence: CDR1 SGDLS, CDR2 YYNGEE. J was trimmed by 3 bases and V by 2 bases; bases with no gene match: 8. This CDR3 comprises 16 residues. The CDR3 region has the DNA TGTGCCAGCAGCGTTTGGGACAGGGTAAACTACTATGGCTACACCTTC. Translated: CASSVWDRVNYYGYTF. Drawing the rest from reference TRBV9 and TRBJ1-2, the complete variable domain is DSGVTQTPKHLITATGQRVTLRCSPRSGDLSVYWYQQSLDQGLQFLIQYYNGEERAKGNILERFSAQQFPDLHSELNLSSLELGDSALYFCASSVWDRVNYYGYTFGSGTRLTVV.

The chain uses TRBV27 and TRBJ1-2, with 7 bases identical to TRBD1. With V trimmed by 6 bases and J by 4 bases, 5 bases remained unmatched. CDR1 is MNHEY, CDR2 SMNVEV, per germline (reference sequence). The CDR3 loop spans 13 amino acids. CDR3 DNA sequence: TGTGCCAGCAGGGCGACAGGGTTCTATGGCTACACCTTC. This translates into CASRATGFYGYTF.

The rearrangement joins TRBV7-6 to TRBJ1-6, with 9 bases identical to TRBD1. Germline-derived CDR1 and CDR2 are SGHVS and FNYEAQ. There are 16 residues in the CDR3. V trimming: 5 bases; J trimming: 4 bases; junction bases outside the gene matches: 6. The CDR3 bases are TGTGCCAGCAGCCCTGGGACAGGGCCTTATAATTCACCCCTCCACTTT. It specifies CASSPGTGPYNSPLHF. The whole variable domain, filled in from reference TRBV7-6 and TRBJ1-6, reads GAGVSQSPRYKVTKRGQDVALRCDPISGHVSLYWYRQALGQGPEFLTYFNYEAQQDKSGLPNDRFSAERPEGSISTLTIQRTEQRDSAMYRCASSPGTGPYNSPLHFGNGTRLTVT.

The chain is built from TRBV29-1 and TRBJ1-3; no definite D call. V gave up 6 bases and J gave up 4 bases, with 10 bases separating them. CDR1 SQVTM and CDR2 ANQGSEA come from the germline V gene. The CDR3 length is 12 residues. CDR3 sequence reads: CSVWTSGNTIYF. The CDR3 nucleotides are TGCAGCGTCTGGACTTCAGGAAACACCATATATTTT.

The rearrangement links TRBV5-8 to TRBJ2-4; D is ambiguous. Trimming took 4 bases from V and 2 from J, leaving 10 bases between them. There are 14 residues in the CDR3. Germline loops: CDR1 SGHTS, CDR2 YDEGEE. The CDR3 bases are TGTGCCAGCAGCCTATCGGGTACCAAAAACATTCAGTACTTC. This encodes CASSLSGTKNIQYF.

The genes are TRBV7-9 and TRBJ1-2; TRBD1 aligns across 8 bases. The trim removed 5 bases at V and 6 bases at J, leaving 2 bases unmatched. The CDR3 extends over 12 amino acids. Germline V gene sequence: CDR1 SEHNR, CDR2 FQNEAQ (reference sequence). CDR3 coding DNA: TGTGCCAGCAGCCGACAGGGGAATGGCTACACCTTC. Protein sequence: CASSRQGNGYTF.

V is TRBV5-1 and J is TRBJ1-3, with 8 bases lining up with TRBD1. J lost 0 bases, V lost 4 bases, and 9 bases had no gene match. The CDR3 spans 17 residues. Germline loops: CDR1 SGHRS, CDR2 YFSETQ. CDR3 sequence reads: CASSPGQGFYSGNTIYF. CDR3 DNA: TGCGCCAGCAGCCCAGGACAGGGTTTCTACTCTGGAAACACCATATATTTT.

The genes are TRBV12-3 or TRBV12-4 and TRBJ2-7; no clear D gene. The CDR3 length is 13 residues. V lost 1 base and J lost 7, with 11 bases in between. The CDR3 sequence is CASSLGLGWEQYV. CDR3 bases: TGTGCCAGCAGTTTAGGGTTGGGCTGGGAGCAGTACGTC.

Only one count was recorded for this clone. The rearrangement uses TRBV7-3 and TRBJ1-1; D gene ambiguous. Germline V lookup: CDR1 SGHTA, CDR2 FQGTGA. Trimming shortened V by 4 bases and J by 1 base, and 13 bases separated the two germline ends. The CDR3 covers 15 residues. In nucleotides, the CDR3 is TGTGCCAGCAGCTCAAACCCGGACTCGAACACTGAAGCTTTCTTT. The encoded protein is CASSSNPDSNTEAFF.

The chain has TRBV7-2 and TRBJ2-3; TRBD1 aligns across 7 bases. Germline-derived CDR1 and CDR2 are SGHTA and FQGNSA. V lost 3 bases to trimming and J lost 3 bases; unmatched junction nucleotides: 6. This CDR3 spans 15 amino acids. CDR3 residues: CASSFWDRQTDTQYF. In nucleotides, the CDR3 is TGTGCCAGCAGCTTTTGGGACAGACAGACAGATACGCAGTATTTT.

The chain is built from TRBV19 and TRBJ1-2, with a possible D match to TRBD1 (5 bases). The germline CDR1 and CDR2 sequences are LNHDA and SQIVND (reference sequence). V was trimmed by 8 bases and J by 2 bases, leaving 12 bases between them. The CDR3 has 13 amino acids. The CDR3 bases are TGTGCCAGTTGCTGCGACAGCAACTATGGCTACACCTTC. Protein product: CASCCDSNYGYTF.

The CDR3 DNA is TGCGCCAGCAGCCAAGATCTGGGCAGGACAAGCTATGGCTACACCTTC. It is translated as CASSQDLGRTSYGYTF. The chain has TRBV4-3 and TRBJ1-2; D may be TRBD1 (5 bases). This CDR3 is 16 amino acids long. The ends were cut back, 0 bases at V and 4 bases at J, with 15 bases in the middle. The germline CDR1 and CDR2 sequences are LGHNA and YSLEER.

This clone has at least ten counts. The chain recombines TRBV6-5 with TRBJ1-6, with D unclear. Per germline, CDR1 MNHEY and CDR2 SVGAGI. The CDR3 is made up of 16 amino acids. V lost 0 bases to trimming and J lost 1 base, with 7 bases between them. CDR3 amino acids: CASSYSKRSYNSPLHF. The CDR3 DNA follows: TGTGCCAGCAGTTACTCGAAGCGGTCCTATAATTCACCCCTCCACTTT.

V and J are TRBV5-1 and TRBJ1-2; TRBD1 agrees at 7 bases. V lost 0 bases and J lost 5; bases outside the gene matches: 7. Germline V gene data show CDR1 as SGHRS and CDR2 as YFSETQ. This CDR3 region has 15 residues. The CDR3 coding sequence is TGCGCCAGCAGCTTGGCCTCCGGGACAGCATATGGCTACACCTTC. Residues: CASSLASGTAYGYTF.

The chain couples TRBV29-1 to TRBJ2-1; 8 nucleotides align to TRBD1. Germline lookup yields CDR1 SQVTM and CDR2 ANQGSEA. This CDR3 comprises 18 residues. The V gene end was trimmed by 1 base and the J gene end by 0 bases; junction bases not matched to a gene: 11. CDR3 protein: CSVEGAGGRGGSYNEQFF. CDR3 DNA sequence: TGCAGCGTTGAAGGAGCAGGGGGCCGTGGTGGCTCCTACAATGAGCAGTTCTTC.

CDR3: CASSAYAGFDEQYV. The CDR3 coding sequence is TGTGCCAGCAGTGCCTACGCGGGATTTGACGAGCAGTACGTC. The genes are TRBV2 and TRBJ2-7; possibly TRBD2 for D (6 bases). V was clipped by 4 bases and J by 5 bases, with 15 bases between them. There are 14 residues in the CDR3. Germline V gene data show CDR1 as SNHLY and CDR2 as FYNNEI.